This T cell receptor (beta chain) was retrieved from a study of tumor-infiltrating lymphocytes in primary liver carcinoma (dated by TCRdb to 2016 to 2017). Context from the whole study: Hepatocellular carcinoma (four) or combined HCC and intrahepatic cholangiocarcinoma (one) was present in the five patients, who were three men and two women aged 30 to 69 years. The five patients had tumors of stage T1-T3 N0M0, with maximum diameters ranging from about 4.2 to 10 cm. Each sample produced about 3.5 to 8 million productive TCRbeta reads, and read depth showed no significant difference between tissue types. TCRbeta repertoire sequencing, expression microarrays and whole-exome sequencing were combined in the study across five regions of each liver tumor, with adjacent normal tissue and blood also included. A total of about 35 specimens from 5 patients underwent TCRbeta repertoire sequencing, comprising 25 tumor regions, 5 adjacent noncancerous liver tissues and 5 peripheral blood samples. The roughly 27 tumor region samples were profiled with Agilent mRNA microarrays so that TCRbeta repertoire diversity could be related to the local molecular phenotype. High reproducibility was observed for the technical replicate repertoires, with mean shared-clone rates approximately 0.9 and correlation coefficients above 0.98. The paper's findings and limits, for the study overall: Only the TCR beta chain was sequenced, so true repertoire diversity is likely underestimated because unpaired alpha chains were not captured. Repertoire overlap was found to be higher between tumor regions (mean approximately 35%) than between tumor-adjacent (approximately 17%) or tumor-blood (about 14%) pairs, consistent with antigen-driven expansion. Because the samples were bulk and unsorted, CD4+ and CD8+ T cell repertoires could not be compared. Just about 7.5-25% of top clones turned up in all five regions of a tumor, which suggests spatial heterogeneity among tumor-infiltrating T cells. The study included only a few patients, and the authors note findings should be validated in a larger study. A significantly larger repertoire fraction was made up by the top 250 clones in tumors than in blood (p = 0.039).

The CDR3 is 11 amino acids long, termini counted. CDR1 MNHEY and CDR2 SVGAGI were looked up in the germline V gene. This clonotype was recorded only once. It lacks a known antigen. The final CDR3 position lacks the conserved phenylalanine or tryptophan, pointing to a likely read error. The limits of the CDR3 on the DNA are not certain, so only TCRdb's listed CDR3 is given. Starting from approximately 500 ng total RNA, TCRbeta-specific cDNA was produced by reverse transcription with a constant-region primer and ProtoScript II reverse transcriptase. Construction of the TCRbeta libraries relied on three nested rounds of multiplex PCR, following a slightly modified ARM-PCR procedure. Each of the first two PCR rounds ran for around 11 cycles using multiplex TRBV1-TRBV30 forward primers together with a Cbeta reverse primer. A final 25-cycle PCR with Deep VentR polymerase added sample barcodes and Illumina adapters. Amplicons of 200-500 bp were gel-purified with a QIAquick gel extraction kit before sequencing. TCRbeta amplicons were sequenced on an Illumina HiSeq 2500 with 250-bp paired-end reads. The paper's data handling went like this. Trimmomatic v0.33 was used to quality-trim the reads, and FLASH v1.2.11 was used to merge paired reads so that full CDR3 sequences could be recovered. V, D and J germline segments were assigned to the rearranged TCRbeta sequences using MiGEC v1.2.1b. Clonotype statistics and Shannon-Wiener diversity indices were computed with VDJtools v1.0.0. To cut down on sampling bias, every analysis after diversity analysis relied on just the 250 most abundant clonotypes from each sample. TCRdb reran the public reads through fastp at Q25 and MiXCR, keeping productive beta chains. Identical CDR3 protein sequences are pooled into one entry, listed with their most common genes and DNA. V and J calls and clone size were set by TCRdb, not the authors. In all, the sample holds some 32,000 distinct CDR3 sequences, and around 78% of those were seen once. The ten biggest clones cover around 33% of the sample.

Total RNA and DNA were co-extracted without cell sorting from roughly 20-30 mg of bulk tissue using the AllPrep DNA/RNA mini kit. Between late 2015 and March 2016, 4 or 5 patients in China with histopathologically diagnosed primary liver carcinoma had their tumors surgically resected. Patients had chronic HBV infection and were treatment-naive at sampling. Five spatially separated regions were sampled from each tumor: the superior, inferior, left-lateral and right-lateral poles, plus the tumor centre. Histology showed that every tumor sample contained more than 80% viable tumor cells. Pieces of fresh tumor and adjacent tissue were cut in half, with one half kept in RNAlater at -80 degrees C and the other half sent for histology.

Sample: liver tumor tissue from sampling region 5. Reading the label with the study, this specimen's cell subset or site is: tumor region T5, tumor centre. The V and J segments used are TRBV6-5 and TRBJ2-1; whether TRBD2, the table's D call, matches the DNA was not checked. This receptor was obtained from a middle-aged man with primary liver carcinoma and hepatitis B virus infection. The CDR3 region has the sequence CAIGRGTSESI.